Listed here are 31 T cell receptor beta chains from one sample, sequenced in a study of response to subunit inactivated influenza vaccine. TCRdb fed the RT-PCR reads into MiXCR, producing one record per CDR3 protein. This sample has 540,000 or so distinct CDR3 sequences, with around 13% found just once. The input for sequencing was PBMCs from blood, taken 40 to 50 days after vaccination. The receptors were gathered from a man aged 50-60 years who received an inactivated influenza vaccine.

The chain employs TRBV13 and TRBJ1-2; 7 nucleotides agree with TRBD1. Germline V gene data show CDR1 as PRHDT and CDR2 as FYEKMQ (reference sequence). Losses at the gene ends were 5 bases for V and 2 bases for J; bases not matched to a gene: 8. The CDR3 contains 15 residues. The CDR3 DNA reads as TGTGCCAGCAGCCGTCGACAGGGAGGGAACTATGGCTACACCTTC. Translating gives CASSRRQGGNYGYTF.

This chain joins TRBV20-1 and TRBJ2-1; a possible D gene is TRBD2 (6 bases). The CDR3 covers 16 residues. Germline V lookup: CDR1 DFQATT, CDR2 SNEGSKA (reference sequence). V lost 6 bases and J 4 bases, leaving 22 bases between the germline ends. The CDR3 region has the DNA TGCAGTGCCCTAGAGCGCCGGGCTAGCGCTTACAATGAGCAGTTCTTC. Protein sequence: CSALERRASAYNEQFF.

The sample holds a few counts of this clonotype. V usage is TRBV20-1 and J usage is TRBJ2-7; D remains unclear. The CDR3 extends over 15 amino acids. CDR1 and CDR2 (germline): DFQATT, SNEGSKA (reference sequence). Trimming cost V 1 base and J 5 bases, with 18 bases left between them. CDR3 sequence reads: CSARAAGLAIDEQYF. CDR3 DNA sequence: TGCAGTGCTAGAGCGGCCGGGTTAGCCATCGACGAGCAGTACTTC.

Many counts were recorded for this clonotype. The chain joins TRBV7-9 to TRBJ2-5; D ambiguous. The CDR3 consists of 12 residues. Trimming removed 1 base at V and 5 bases at J, with 5 bases between. CDR1 and CDR2 from the germline V gene are SEHNR and FQNEAQ (reference sequence). CDR3 nucleotides: TGTGCCAGCAGCTTAGACCGGGAGACCCAGTACTTC. This codes for CASSLDRETQYF.

This clonotype has more than one count but fewer than ten. The J gene is TRBJ2-7, the V gene TRBV4-2; TRBD1 matches at 7 bases. Looked up from germline, CDR1 is LGHNA and CDR2 is YNFKEQ. The trim removed 3 bases at V and 6 bases at J, leaving 11 bases unmatched. The CDR3 loop spans 15 amino acids. The CDR3 region has the DNA TGTGCCAGCAGCCATCCTGGGTTGTCAGGGGGCGAGCAGTACTTC. Protein sequence: CASSHPGLSGGEQYF.

The V and J genes are TRBV5-1 and TRBJ2-1; D not resolved. The CDR3 is made up of 14 amino acids. V was shortened by 6 bases and J by 8 bases, with 18 bases between the two germline ends. The germline V gene encodes CDR1 SGHRS and CDR2 YFSETQ. The CDR3 nucleotides are TGCGCCAGCACCGTCGGGCCCCGAAGCGATGAGCAGTTCTTC. Its protein product is CASTVGPRSDEQFF.

This chain connects TRBV20-1 to TRBJ1-5, with 9 bases identical to TRBD1. Germline V gives CDR1 DFQATT, CDR2 SNEGSKA (reference sequence). The CDR3 is 14 residues long. V gave up 3 bases and J gave up 11 bases; unmatched junction bases: 11. The CDR3 sequence: CSASGTGTTGAQHF. The CDR3 DNA reads TGCAGTGCTAGCGGGACAGGGACCACGGGGGCCCAGCATTTT.

V and J are TRBV2 and TRBJ2-3, with D possibly being TRBD2 (5 bases). The germline gives CDR1 SNHLY, CDR2 FYNNEI. V was trimmed by 6 bases and J by 0 bases, leaving 13 bases between them. The CDR3 totals 15 residues. The DNA for the CDR3 is TGTGCCAGCAGGCCCAGGACTTCTAGCACAGATACGCAGTATTTT. Residues: CASRPRTSSTDTQYF.

This clonotype has just a few counts. The genes are TRBV6-2 or TRBV6-3 and TRBJ2-2, with TRBD1 identical over 8 bases. Looked up from germline, CDR1 is MNHEY and CDR2 is SVGEGT. The CDR3 contains 15 residues. V shed 7 bases, J shed 4 bases, and the junction held 8 bases outside the gene matches. In DNA, the CDR3 is TGTGCCAGCACCCGGAGCACAGGGGGCACCGGGGAGCTGTTTTTT. It is translated as CASTRSTGGTGELFF.

The chain links TRBV10-2 to TRBJ2-1; no firm D call. Germline lookup yields CDR1 WSHSY and CDR2 SAAADI. Trimming cost V 2 bases and J 3 bases, with 5 bases left between them. The CDR3 runs 13 residues. CDR3 nucleotides: TGCGCCAGCAGTGAGGAGGTCTACAATGAGCAGTTCTTC. It translates to CASSEEVYNEQFF.

This clonotype was found many times. This chain joins TRBV29-1 and TRBJ2-5; tentatively, D is TRBD2 (6 bases). The CDR3 consists of 13 residues. Germline CDR1 SQVTM, CDR2 ANQGSEA. V lost 4 bases and J 1 base, leaving 10 bases between the germline ends. In nucleotides, the CDR3 is TGCAGCGTTGGGATCGGGGGCCAAGAGACCCAGTACTTC. Translated: CSVGIGGQETQYF.

The chain joins TRBV4-3 to TRBJ2-7; 8 bases align to TRBD1. This CDR3 comprises 17 residues. The V and J ends lost 0 bases and 6 bases, in that order; junction bases with no gene match: 13. CDR1 is LGHNA, CDR2 YSLEER, per germline. The DNA of the CDR3 is TGCGCCAGCAGCCAAGACCATTGGGACAGGACCTCTCTCGAGCAGTACTTC. This codes for CASSQDHWDRTSLEQYF.

This clonotype was counted ten times or more. V gene TRBV6-2 or TRBV6-3 combines with J gene TRBJ2-1; no reliable D call. This CDR3 is built from 11 residues. V lost 5 bases to trimming and J lost 6 bases, with 5 bases between them. Germline V gene lookup returns CDR1 MNHEY and CDR2 SVGEGT. The CDR3 nucleotides are TGTGCCAGCAGTCCCCTCAATGAGCAGTTCTTC. Its protein is CASSPLNEQFF.

This clonotype was seen a handful of times. The chain couples TRBV20-1 to TRBJ2-7; possible D gene TRBD1, 7 bases. V dropped 3 bases and J dropped 1 base, with 19 bases sitting between them. The CDR3 is made up of 16 amino acids. Per the germline V gene, CDR1 is DFQATT and CDR2 is SNEGSKA (reference sequence). CDR3 nucleotides: TGCAGTGCTAGCCCACAGGGGAGGTTTAGGTCCTACGAGCAGTACTTC. It encodes CSASPQGRFRSYEQYF.

This clonotype appeared a few times. The rearrangement uses TRBV10-1 and TRBJ2-7; 8 bases agree with TRBD1. The CDR3 consists of 15 residues. Germline loops: CDR1 WNHNN, CDR2 SYGVQD (reference sequence). The V and J ends lost 4 bases and 7 bases, in that order; junction bases with no gene match: 12. DNA for the CDR3: TGCGCCAGCAGTGTATCCCTGGGACAGGCTGAAGAGCAGTACTTC. It translates to CASSVSLGQAEEQYF.

The chain couples TRBV4-3 to TRBJ2-5; perhaps TRBD2 as D (6 bases). CDR1 is LGHNA and CDR2 is YSLEER in the germline V gene. The CDR3 spans 15 residues. V lost 1 base, J lost 5 bases, and 14 bases lay in between. CDR3 sequence (DNA): TGCGCCAGCAGCCAAGGCCGGGCGGGAAGGGAGACCCAGTACTTC. Its translation is CASSQGRAGRETQYF.

The chain uses TRBV5-1 and TRBJ2-7; D unclear. CDR3 length: 14 residues. V was cut by 2 bases and J by 7 bases, with 16 bases left in between. Germline V lookup: CDR1 SGHRS, CDR2 YFSETQ. DNA of the CDR3: TGCGCCAGCAGCTTCCAGGCGGAGCGACTGGAGCAGTACTTC. Protein product: CASSFQAERLEQYF.

This clonotype was counted at least ten times. The CDR3: CAISGAGEGETQYF. In nucleotides, the CDR3 is TGTGCCATCAGTGGTGCGGGAGAGGGAGAGACCCAGTACTTC. The V call is TRBV10-3, the J call TRBJ2-5, with 7 positions matching TRBD2. This CDR3 is 14 amino acids long. The germline CDR1 and CDR2 sequences are ENHRY and SYGVKD. V shed 4 bases, J shed 4 bases, and the junction held 6 bases outside the gene matches.

This clonotype has at least ten counts. The chain is built from TRBV7-2 and TRBJ1-5, with D tentatively TRBD1 (5 bases). V was cut by 1 base and J by 2 bases, with 12 bases left in between. Per germline, CDR1 SGHTA and CDR2 FQGNSA. The CDR3 is 16 amino acids. The CDR3 DNA is TGTGCCAGCAGCTTAGGGGGGGGGAGAGGCAATCAGCCCCAGCATTTT. Encoded protein: CASSLGGGRGNQPQHF.

The V gene is TRBV10-3, the J gene TRBJ2-1; D may be TRBD1 or TRBD2 (6 bases each). Germline assignment: CDR1 ENHRY and CDR2 SYGVKD. Trimming stripped 8 bases from V and 9 bases from J, with 11 bases between. The CDR3 totals 11 residues. CDR3 sequence: CAISEGGEQFF. The CDR3 coding sequence is TGTGCCATCTCCGAGGGGGGTGAGCAGTTCTTC.

The chain joins TRBV5-1 to TRBJ2-7; 12 nucleotides agree with TRBD2. Germline V gene sequence: CDR1 SGHRS, CDR2 YFSETQ. The CDR3 runs 17 residues. Trimming removed 3 bases from V and 3 bases from J; junction bases left unmatched: 10. The CDR3 DNA sequence: TGCGCCAGCAGCTCGCCTAGGACTAGCGGGACCCTCTACGAGCAGTACTTC. Its protein is CASSSPRTSGTLYEQYF. The full variable domain, its missing parts supplied by reference TRBV5-1 and TRBJ2-7, is KAGVTQTPRYLIKTRGQQVTLSCSPISGHRSVSWYQQTPGQGLQFLFEYFSETQRNKGNFPGRFSGRQFSNSRSEMNVSTLELGDSALYLCASSSPRTSGTLYEQYFGPGTRLTVT.

In its sample, this clonotype was seen a few times. The chain has TRBV18 and TRBJ2-1, with TRBD1 as a possible D gene (6 bases). Germline CDR1 reads KGHSH; CDR2 reads LQKENI. The CDR3 totals 15 residues. The V and J ends lost 4 bases and 2 bases respectively, with 12 bases between them. In nucleotides, the CDR3 is TGTGCCAGCTCACGCTTGGGGGCCCCCTACAATGAGCAGTTCTTC. It translates to CASSRLGAPYNEQFF.

This clonotype has ten or more counts. The V gene is TRBV12-3 or TRBV12-4, the J gene TRBJ1-2; 8 bases agree with TRBD1. The CDR3 is made up of 13 amino acids. The trim removed 6 bases at V and 4 bases at J, leaving 4 bases unmatched. The CDR3 nucleotides are TGTGCCAGCAGATCTACAGGGGGCTATGGCTACACCTTC. Translation: CASRSTGGYGYTF.

The CDR3 loop is CASSQTGGKSPLHF. CDR3 nucleotides: TGCGCCAGCAGCCAGACAGGGGGTAAATCACCCCTCCACTTT. This rearrangement joins TRBV5-1 to TRBJ1-6; the match to TRBD1 covers 9 bases. Germline V gene lookup returns CDR1 SGHRS and CDR2 YFSETQ. The CDR3 is made up of 14 amino acids. The V gene end was trimmed by 4 bases and the J gene end by 10 bases; junction bases not matched to a gene: 6.

This chain uses TRBV24-1 with TRBJ2-1, with D perhaps matching TRBD1 or TRBD2 (5 bases each). Trimming took off 0 bases at V and 4 bases at J, with 15 bases between the two ends. The CDR3 length is 17 residues. CDR1 KGHDR and CDR2 SFDVKD come from the germline V gene. For the CDR3, the DNA is TGTGCCACCAGTGATTTGCACACCGGGACGAATTACAATGAGCAGTTCTTC. It yields the protein CATSDLHTGTNYNEQFF.

This chain links TRBV11-2 with TRBJ2-7; tentatively, D is TRBD2 (6 bases). The CDR3 is 15 residues long. The V and J ends lost 5 bases and 1 base respectively, with 15 bases between them. Germline V gene lookup returns CDR1 SGHAT and CDR2 FQNNGV. CDR3 nucleotides: TGTGCCAGCAGCCTCGGGGCTAGCGAGTCCTACGAGCAGTACTTC. Its protein is CASSLGASESYEQYF.

This clonotype was recorded a few times. The rearrangement links TRBV12-3 or TRBV12-4 to TRBJ1-5; possible D gene TRBD1, 5 bases. Between the trimmed V and J ends, which lost 2 bases and 2 bases, there was a span of 7 bases. There are 14 residues in the CDR3. This CDR3 is CASSLWDGNQPQHF. The CDR3 nucleotides read TGTGCCAGCAGTTTATGGGACGGCAATCAGCCCCAGCATTTT.

The V and J genes are TRBV15 and TRBJ2-3; TRBD2 aligns across 10 bases. Germline V gene lookup returns CDR1 LNHNV and CDR2 YYDKDF (reference sequence). With 5 bases clipped from V and 6 bases from J, the junction kept 8 bases outside the gene matches. The CDR3 consists of 15 residues. The CDR3 spells CATSSSGGASDTQYF. For the CDR3, the DNA is TGTGCCACCAGCTCCAGCGGGGGGGCTTCGGATACGCAGTATTTT.

This clonotype was seen a handful of times. CDR3: CATSREQRKDTQYF. CDR3 bases: TGTGCCACCAGCAGAGAGCAACGGAAAGATACGCAGTATTTT. The chain has TRBV15 and TRBJ2-3; D unclear. CDR3 length: 14 residues. Trimming took 0 bases from V and 5 from J, leaving 9 bases between them. Germline lookup yields CDR1 LNHNV and CDR2 YYDKDF (reference sequence).

The sample holds a few counts of this clonotype. This rearrangement joins TRBV6-2 or TRBV6-3 to TRBJ1-2; D is unresolved. The CDR3 loop spans 13 amino acids. The germline V and J ends were trimmed by 5 bases and 1 base, with 8 bases remaining between them. Germline lookup yields CDR1 MNHEY and CDR2 SVGEGT. This CDR3 is CASSTGLNYGYTF. CDR3 sequence (DNA): TGTGCCAGCAGTACCGGGCTTAACTATGGCTACACCTTC.

This clonotype appeared a few times. The chain recombines TRBV9 with TRBJ2-1, with 13 bases that match TRBD2. This CDR3 has 15 amino acids. The ends lost 4 bases at V and 5 bases at J; junction bases unmatched: 3. The germline CDR1 and CDR2 sequences are SGDLS and YYNGEE. CDR3 loop: CASSTGLAGHNEQFF. CDR3 bases: TGTGCCAGCAGCACGGGACTAGCGGGACACAATGAGCAGTTCTTC.